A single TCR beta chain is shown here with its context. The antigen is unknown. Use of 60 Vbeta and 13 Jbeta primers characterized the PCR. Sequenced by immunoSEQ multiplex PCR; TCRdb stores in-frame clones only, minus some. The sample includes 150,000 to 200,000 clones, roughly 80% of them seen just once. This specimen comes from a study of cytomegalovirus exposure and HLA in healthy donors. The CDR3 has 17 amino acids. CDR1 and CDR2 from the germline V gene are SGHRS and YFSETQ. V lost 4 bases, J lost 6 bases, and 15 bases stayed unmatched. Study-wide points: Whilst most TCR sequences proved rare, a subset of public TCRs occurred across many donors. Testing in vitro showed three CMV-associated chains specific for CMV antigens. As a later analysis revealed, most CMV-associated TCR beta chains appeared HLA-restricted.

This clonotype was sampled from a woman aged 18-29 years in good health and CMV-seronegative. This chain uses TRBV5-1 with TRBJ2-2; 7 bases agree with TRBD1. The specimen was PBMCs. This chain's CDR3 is CASSDPVTGERSGELFF. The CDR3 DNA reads TGCGCCAGCAGCGATCCAGTAACAGGGGAGAGGTCCGGGGAGCTGTTTTTT.